This paragraph covers one T cell receptor (beta chain) sequence. Clones were sequenced by immunoSEQ multiplex PCR, and TCRdb holds only the in-frame ones, with some missing. The data show some 120,000 clones, around 91% seen once. The data belong to a study of control samples from healthy donors and cancer patients. This CDR3 is built from 14 residues. V gave up 3 bases and J gave up 6 bases; unmatched junction bases: 5. Per the germline V gene, CDR1 is SGHVS and CDR2 is FQNEAQ. The source material was PBMCs. The sequence came from a woman aged 50 to 60 with colorectal cancer. The gene calls are TRBV7-8 and TRBJ1-5, with 7 nucleotides matching TRBD1. The DNA of the CDR3 is TGTGCCAGCAGCTTTGACAGGGTCACTCAGCCCCAGCATTTT. Protein product: CASSFDRVTQPQHF. Looking up the rest from reference TRBV7-8 and TRBJ1-5 gives the full variable domain: GAGVSQSPRYKVAKRGQDVALRCDPISGHVSLFWYQQALGQGPEFLTYFQNEAQLDKSGLPSDRFFAERPEGSVSTLKIQRTQQEDSAVYLCASSFDRVTQPQHFGDGTRLSIL.